A single T cell receptor (beta chain) is shown here with its context. This sample was taken from a study of monozygotic twins with inflammatory bowel disease. Each CDR3 protein gets one entry in TCRdb, which reprocessed the 5' RACE reads and gives no DNA. This sample's clone table lists approximately 400,000 distinct CDR3 sequences. The CDR3 runs to 15 residues. Germline lookup yields CDR1 SGDLS and CDR2 YYNGEE. The chain has TRBV9 and TRBJ1-3. Sequenced input: blood. This sequence originates from a human donor with ulcerative colitis or Crohn's disease, or a healthy co-twin of an affected twin (not recorded which). This CDR3 is CASSVVGSSGNTIYF.